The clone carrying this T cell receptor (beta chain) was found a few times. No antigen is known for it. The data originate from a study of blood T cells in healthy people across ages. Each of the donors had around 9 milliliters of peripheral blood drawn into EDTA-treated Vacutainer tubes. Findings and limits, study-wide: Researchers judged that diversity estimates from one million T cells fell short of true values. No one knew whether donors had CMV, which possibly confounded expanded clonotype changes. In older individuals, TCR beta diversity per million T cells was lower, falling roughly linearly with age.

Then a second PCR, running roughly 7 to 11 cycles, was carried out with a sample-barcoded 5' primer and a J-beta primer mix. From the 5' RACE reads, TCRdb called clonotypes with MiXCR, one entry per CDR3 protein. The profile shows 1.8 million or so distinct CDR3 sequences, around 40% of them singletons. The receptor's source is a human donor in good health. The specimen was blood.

CDR3 bases: TGTGCCAGCAGTGAAGCTGGGGGTAGAATAGGAAAGTTCTTC. Amino acid sequence: CASSEAGGRIGKFF. The chain joins TRBV2 to TRBJ2-1; D assignment may be TRBD1 or TRBD2 (5 bases each). V was trimmed by 0 bases and J by 14 bases, leaving 17 bases between them. CDR1 is SNHLY, CDR2 FYNNEI, per germline. The CDR3 is made up of 14 amino acids. Looking up the rest from reference TRBV2 and TRBJ2-1 gives the full variable domain: EPEVTQTPSHQVTQMGQEVILRCVPISNHLYFYWYRQILGQKVEFLVSFYNNEISEKSEIFDDQFSVERPDGSNFTLKIRSTKLEDSAMYFCASSEAGGRIGKFFGPGTRLTVL.